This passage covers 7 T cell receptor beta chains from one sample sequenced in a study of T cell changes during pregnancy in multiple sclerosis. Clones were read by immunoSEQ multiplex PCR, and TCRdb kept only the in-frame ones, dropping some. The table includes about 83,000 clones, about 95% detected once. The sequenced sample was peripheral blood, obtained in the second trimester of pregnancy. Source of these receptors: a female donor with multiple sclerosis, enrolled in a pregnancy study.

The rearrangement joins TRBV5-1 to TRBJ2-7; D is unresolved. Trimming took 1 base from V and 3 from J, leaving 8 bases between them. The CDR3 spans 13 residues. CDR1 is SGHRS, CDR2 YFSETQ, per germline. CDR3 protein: CASSLQISYEQYF. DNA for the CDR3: TGCGCCAGCAGCTTGCAGATCAGCTACGAGCAGTACTTC. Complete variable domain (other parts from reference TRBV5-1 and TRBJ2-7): KAGVTQTPRYLIKTRGQQVTLSCSPISGHRSVSWYQQTPGQGLQFLFEYFSETQRNKGNFPGRFSGRQFSNSRSEMNVSTLELGDSALYLCASSLQISYEQYFGPGTRLTVT.

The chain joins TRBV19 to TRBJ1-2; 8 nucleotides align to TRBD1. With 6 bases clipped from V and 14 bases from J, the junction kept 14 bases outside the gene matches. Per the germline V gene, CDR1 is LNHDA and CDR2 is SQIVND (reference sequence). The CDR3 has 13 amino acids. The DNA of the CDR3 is TGTGCCAGTAGCAAGCCGGGACAGGAACTTAAGACCTTC. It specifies CASSKPGQELKTF.

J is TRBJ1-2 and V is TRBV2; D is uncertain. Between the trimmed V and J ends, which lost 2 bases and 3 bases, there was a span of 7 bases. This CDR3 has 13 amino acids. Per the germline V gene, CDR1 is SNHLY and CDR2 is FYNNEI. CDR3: CASSEWQDYGYTF. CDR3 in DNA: TGTGCCAGCAGTGAATGGCAAGACTATGGCTACACCTTC.

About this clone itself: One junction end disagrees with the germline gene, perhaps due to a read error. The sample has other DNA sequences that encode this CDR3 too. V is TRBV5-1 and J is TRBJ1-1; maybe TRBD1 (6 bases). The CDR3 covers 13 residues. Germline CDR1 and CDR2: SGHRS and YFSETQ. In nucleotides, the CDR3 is TGTGCCAGCAGCTTGGTAGGACAGCATGAAGCTTTCTTT. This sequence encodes CASSLVGQHEAFF.

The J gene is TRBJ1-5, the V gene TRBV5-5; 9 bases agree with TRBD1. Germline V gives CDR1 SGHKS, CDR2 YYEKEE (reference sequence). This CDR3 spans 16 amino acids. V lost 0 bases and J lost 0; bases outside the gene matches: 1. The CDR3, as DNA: TGTGCCAGCAGCTTGGGACAGGGGGTTAGCAATCAGCCCCAGCATTTT. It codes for CASSLGQGVSNQPQHF.

CDR3 residues: CASSRNGGRDNNEQFF. The CDR3 nucleotides are TGCGCCAGCAGCCGAAACGGCGGGAGAGACAACAATGAGCAGTTCTTC. The gene calls are TRBV4-3 and TRBJ2-1, with TRBD2 matching over 7 bases. The CDR3 contains 16 residues. The trim removed 4 bases at V and 5 bases at J, leaving 11 bases unmatched. Germline CDR1 is LGHNA and CDR2 is YSLEER.

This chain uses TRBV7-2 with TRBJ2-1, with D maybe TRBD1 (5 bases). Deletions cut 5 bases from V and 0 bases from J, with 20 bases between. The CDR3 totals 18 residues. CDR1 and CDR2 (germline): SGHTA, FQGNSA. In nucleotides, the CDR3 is TGTGCCAGCAGCCTGGGGCGGAAAACCTTCAGCTCCTACAATGAGCAGTTCTTC. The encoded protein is CASSLGRKTFSSYNEQFF. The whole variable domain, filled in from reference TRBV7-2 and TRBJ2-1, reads GAGVSQSPSNKVTEKGKDVELRCDPISGHTALYWYRQSLGQGLEFLIYFQGNSAPDKSGLPSDRFSAERTGGSVSTLTIQRTQQEDSAVYLCASSLGRKTFSSYNEQFFGPGTRLTVL.